The rows below give T cell receptor beta chains drawn from one sample of a study of blood T cell repertoires in COVID-19. Method: immunoSEQ multiplex PCR; TCRdb's copy keeps in-frame clones and lacks some. The data show 200,000 to 300,000 clones, around 80% seen once. The sample taken for sequencing was peripheral blood. Receptors were obtained from a man aged 60 to 75 with acute or convalescent COVID-19. Both conserved end residues are part of each CDR3. A D gene is named only where the DNA matches it firmly. Some rows mark clone size as missing; the rest say once, few, many or name a class of expanded clone.

d_call | clone_size | j_call | v_call | cdr3_nt | cdr3_aa
TRBD1 | . | TRBJ1-6 | TRBV28 | TGTGCCAGCAGGAGACAGGGGAGATCACCCCTCCACTTT | CASRRQGRSPLHF
TRBD2 | . | TRBJ2-5 | TRBV3-1/TRBV3-2 | TGTGCCAGCAGGAAGGGACTAGCGGGGGGCAAAGAGACCCAGTACTTC | CASRKGLAGGKETQYF
. | . | TRBJ2-7 | TRBV7-8 | TGTGCCAGCAGCATCACATGGGTAACGGGATACGAGCAGTACTTC | CASSITWVTGYEQYF
TRBD1 | . | TRBJ1-6 | TRBV7-9 | TGTGCCAGCAGCTTTGGACAGGCATATAATTCACCCCTCCACTTT | CASSFGQAYNSPLHF
TRBD1 | . | TRBJ2-7 | TRBV28 | TGTGCCAGCAGTCTGAACAGGGGAACCTACGAGCAGTACTTC | CASSLNRGTYEQYF
TRBD1 | . | TRBJ1-5 | TRBV19 | TGTGCCAGTAGTATAGAAGGGGGCCCAGGGCCGGGGCAGCCCCAGCATTTT | CASSIEGGPGPGQPQHF
. | few | TRBJ1-6 | TRBV7-9 | TGTGCCAGCAGCCCTACAGGGATCGATTCACCCCTCCACTTT | CASSPTGIDSPLHF
. | . | TRBJ2-2 | TRBV9 | TGTGCCAGCAGCGTAGAGGTTACGGGCACCGGGGAGCTGTTTTTT | CASSVEVTGTGELFF
TRBD1 | . | TRBJ1-1 | TRBV3-1/TRBV3-2 | TGTGCCAGCGACAACAGGGGGAGGGACACTGAAGCTTTCTTT | CASDNRGRDTEAFF
TRBD2 | . | TRBJ2-3 | TRBV19 | TGTGCCGCCAGAACTAGCGACACAGATACGCAGTATTTT | CAARTSDTDTQYF
. | . | TRBJ2-7 | TRBV5-1 | TGCGCCAGCAGCTTCGGCGGGGGCACCTACGAGCAGTACTTC | CASSFGGGTYEQYF
. | . | TRBJ2-2 | TRBV11-3 | TGTGCCAGCAGCTCCCGTGGGGGCCCGGAAGGGGAGCTGTTTTTT | CASSSRGGPEGELFF
. | . | TRBJ2-7 | TRBV28 | TGTGCCAGCACCCTGGGGGCTACTTATAGAGGCGAGCAGTACTTC | CASTLGATYRGEQYF
. | . | TRBJ2-5 | TRBV5-6 | TGTGCCAGCAGCTTGTACGCCGCATTACTGTTCCAAGAGACCCAGTACTTC | CASSLYAALLFQETQYF
. | . | TRBJ1-5 | TRBV18 | TGTGCCAGCTCAGCAAACAGGGACAATCAGCCCCAGCATTTT | CASSANRDNQPQHF
. | . | TRBJ2-1 | TRBV7-8 | TGTGCCAGCACCCTTACCGGAGGGAGATACAATGAGCAGTTCTTC | CASTLTGGRYNEQFF
. | . | TRBJ2-1 | TRBV10-3 | TGTGCCATCAGTGAGTCTGCGGGATCCTATGAGCAGTTCTTC | CAISESAGSYEQFF
TRBD2 | . | TRBJ2-3 | TRBV18 | TGTGCCAGCTCTCTAATGCTAGCGGGATTTCAAGGAAGCACAGATACGCAGTATTTT | CASSLMLAGFQGSTDTQYF
. | . | TRBJ2-7 | TRBV18 | TGTGCCAGCTCACCACCGATGACAGCCTACGAGCAGTACTTC | CASSPPMTAYEQYF
. | . | TRBJ1-2 | TRBV7-8 | TGTGCCAGCAGCTCGACAGTTAACTATGGCTACACCTTC | CASSSTVNYGYTF
. | . | TRBJ1-4 | TRBV25-1 | TGTGCCAGCAGTGACCCGTATGTCGGTAATGAAAAACTGTTTTTT | CASSDPYVGNEKLFF
TRBD1 | . | TRBJ2-6 | TRBV18 | TGTGCCAGCTCACCACTTACAGGGGAGTCTGGGGCCAACGTCCTGACTTTC | CASSPLTGESGANVLTF
TRBD1 | . | TRBJ2-5 | TRBV19 | TGTGCCAGTAGTCTAACAGGGGAGCGTGAGACCCAGTACTTC | CASSLTGERETQYF
TRBD2 | . | TRBJ2-1 | TRBV15 | TGTGCCACCAGCCAGGAGGCTAGCGGGAGTTTTGAGCAGTTCTTC | CATSQEASGSFEQFF
. | once | TRBJ2-7 | TRBV5-6 | TGTGCCAGCAGCCTGGGCGGGACTGCGGCCTACGAGCAGTACTTC | CASSLGGTAAYEQYF
TRBD1 | . | TRBJ2-5 | TRBV7-9 | TGTGCCAGCAGGCCGACAGGGGTTCGGGAGACCCAGTACTTC | CASRPTGVRETQYF